The rows below give T cell receptor beta chains drawn from one sample of a study of chemoradiotherapy in HPV16-positive cancers. Using immunoSEQ multiplex PCR, the repertoire was profiled, and TCRdb retains in-frame clones only, with some absent. The data hold about 17,000 clones, with roughly 90% observed a single time. The specimen comprised blood, sampled from a patient who underwent chemoradiotherapy. These receptors all stem from a human donor with HPV-associated anogenital cancer. CDR3s leave out the opening cysteine and the closing phenylalanine or tryptophan.

j_call	v_call	cdr3_aa
TRBJ2-1	TRBV18	ASSPIRENEQF
TRBJ1-1	TRBV5-6	ASSLPRGTEAF
TRBJ2-1	TRBV29-1	SVEDGDRLSSYNEQF
TRBJ2-3	TRBV9	ASSGRDYTTDTQY
TRBJ2-1	TRBV11-3	ASSSSGAYNEQF
TRBJ2-7	TRBV7-9	ASSLGTDEQY
TRBJ1-2	TRBV27	ASSSGRLYGYT
TRBJ1-1	TRBV2	ASRTRTGGATEAF
TRBJ1-6	TRBV6-1	ASSYDLSSPLH
TRBJ1-2	TRBV7-8	ASSLGQSNYGYT
TRBJ1-4	TRBV25-1	ASSELATNEKLF
TRBJ1-2	TRBV7-9	ASSLTGALEGYT
TRBJ2-5	TRBV28	ASSSGTGGAFQETQY
TRBJ2-3	TRBV27	ASSFGGPQY
TRBJ2-5	TRBV7-2	ASSGGRGVSVETQY
TRBJ2-7	TRBV7-6	ASSLASAGADYEQY
TRBJ2-5	TRBV5-4	ASSTPGRGGLETQY
TRBJ2-7	TRBV7-8	ASSLASLPGLADYEQY
TRBJ2-5	TRBV9	ASSISGGEGETQY
TRBJ2-6	TRBV10-3	ATPGGPNVLT
TRBJ1-4	TRBV5-4	ASSSGTGVEKLF
TRBJ1-2	TRBV2	ASSEGGGLYGYT
TRBJ2-3	TRBV5-1	ASKVRGSTDTQY
TRBJ1-1	TRBV5-4	ASSLEGVNTEAF
TRBJ2-3	TRBV27	ASKIGGGSDTQY
TRBJ2-3	TRBV20-1	SAFMWDTQY
TRBJ1-4	TRBV6-1	ASSEDRGPNEKLF
TRBJ1-3	TRBV5-5	ASSGGRALGGNTIY
TRBJ2-5	TRBV9	ASSARPGLAGEETQY
TRBJ1-1	TRBV29-1	SADGGVETEAF
TRBJ2-3	TRBV2	ASSERTDTQY
TRBJ1-3	TRBV7-2	ASSTGTPNSGNTIY
TRBJ2-6	TRBV15	ATSRGDRASSGANVLT
TRBJ1-1	TRBV7-8	ASSLAKGEAF
TRBJ2-2	TRBV6-1	ASSVGGPGAGELF
TRBJ2-1	TRBV4-3	ASSQDAGHEQF
TRBJ1-3	TRBV12-5	ASGPEDGSSGNTIY
TRBJ1-1	TRBV19	ASRTGTEAF
TRBJ2-1	TRBV10-3	ATDTSGGAGLDEQF
TRBJ1-5	TRBV15	ATSAPVLQGRQPQH
TRBJ2-2	TRBV11-2	ASSLVPGTGELF
TRBJ1-1	TRBV11-2	ASSSNRGRRTEAF
TRBJ1-6	TRBV28	ASSSPLQGGDSPLH
TRBJ2-2	TRBV5-4	ASRITGGAGELF
TRBJ2-2	TRBV10-3	AITKGGAGSGELF
TRBJ1-1	TRBV5-6	ASSLGLNTEAF
TRBJ1-3	TRBV4-3	ASSQGVSSLGNTIY
TRBJ1-2	TRBV6-5	ASSYGQGAGYT
TRBJ1-2	TRBV5-4	ASSLGMDRGEGYT
TRBJ1-2	TRBV5-1	ASSLEYGFNYGYT
TRBJ2-2	TRBV9	ASSPQGTGMTGELF
TRBJ2-3	TRBV28	ASSYNRGGGPGDTQY
TRBJ1-2	TRBV30	AWSPPDRTNYGYT
TRBJ1-4	TRBV30	AWSFQGREKLF
TRBJ2-7	TRBV6-1	ASTGTGGSGEQY
TRBJ1-6	TRBV2	ASSARTTGGFNSPLH
TRBJ1-6	TRBV7-9	ASSHTLRKGTNSPLH
TRBJ1-5	TRBV7-9	ASSLGVNQPQH
TRBJ2-7	TRBV2	ASKAGGTDEQY
TRBJ2-5	TRBV30	AWIGKTDFQETQY